The sequence of this T cell receptor (beta chain) was determined in a study of T cells in Graves' hyperthyroidism and ophthalmopathy. V lost 7 bases, J lost 1 base, and 17 bases lay in between. There are 16 residues in the CDR3. Germline loops: CDR1 SNHLY, CDR2 FYNNEI. Points on this clonotype: The antigen remains unidentified.

RNA transcripts served as the template for amplifying TCR beta CDR3 regions. Initially, a first-round RT-PCR of the TCR CDR3 employed the HTBI primer set. One entry per CDR3 protein, called by TCRdb with MiXCR from the multiplex PCR reads. The data contain about 560,000 distinct CDR3 sequences, over 15% of them singletons. Patients aged 18 to 65 had newly diagnosed hyperthyroidism of under 2 months' duration. Diagnosis rested on symptoms, serum thyroxine and TRAb, thyroid ultrasound, and orbital computed tomography. Study findings and constraints: In the blood, most expanded thyroid clonotypes above 0.001 appeared as well.

The chain joins TRBV2 to TRBJ1-3; no firm D call. The sequenced sample was blood. The origin of this receptor is a woman aged 18-29 years with Graves' hyperthyroidism. CDR3 amino acids: CASTYPAFESGNTIYF. The CDR3 bases are TGTGCCAGCACCTATCCGGCCTTTGAGTCTGGAAACACCATATATTTT.